This TCR beta chain derives from a study of STAT3 mutations in large granular lymphocyte leukemia. Study as a whole: Immunosuppressive therapy was given to more than half of T-LGLL patients. Study-wide findings and caveats: Variable sampling intervals and differing treatment regimens complicated linking therapy response to TCR clonal burden changes. Every T-LGLL patient had at least one immunodominant TCRbeta clonotype. In several patients, dominant TCR clone burden exceeded STAT3 mutant burden, suggesting STAT3 mutation arose secondarily. Some patients had persisting codominant clonotypes that could mask small clones.

The CDR3 loop spans 17 amino acids. Turning to this clone: Its antigen is still unknown.

The protocol was immunoSEQ multiplex PCR, while the TCRdb copy is restricted to in-frame clones and leaves out a portion. The sample has about 40,000 clones, around nine tenths seen once. Sequences were obtained from PBMCs. This sequence originates from a human donor with T large granular lymphocyte leukemia. Some clones in this sample may be carry-over from other donors' samples. The chain has TRBV1 and TRBJ2-2; the DNA was not used to check the table's D call, TRBD2. TRBV1 is a known pseudogene. CDR3 region: CTSSPKTSGGNTGELFF. The CDR3 DNA follows: TGCACCAGCAGCCCTAAGACTAGCGGGGGCAACACCGGGGAGCTGTTTTTT.